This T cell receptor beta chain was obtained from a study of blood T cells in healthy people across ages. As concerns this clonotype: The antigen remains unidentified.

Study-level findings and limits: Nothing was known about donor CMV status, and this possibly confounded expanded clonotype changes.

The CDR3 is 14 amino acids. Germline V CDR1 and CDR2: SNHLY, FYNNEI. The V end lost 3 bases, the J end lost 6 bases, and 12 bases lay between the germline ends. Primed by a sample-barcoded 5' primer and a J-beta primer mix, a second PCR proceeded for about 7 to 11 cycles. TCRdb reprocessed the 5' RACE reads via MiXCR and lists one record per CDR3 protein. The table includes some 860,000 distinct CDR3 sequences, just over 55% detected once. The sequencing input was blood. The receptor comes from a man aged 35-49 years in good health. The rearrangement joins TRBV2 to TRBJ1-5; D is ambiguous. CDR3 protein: CASSDGSVLQPQHF. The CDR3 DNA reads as TGTGCCAGCAGTGACGGGAGTGTCCTTCAGCCCCAGCATTTT.